A single sample gave rise to the 27 T cell receptor beta chains below, sequenced in a study of blood T cell repertoires in COVID-19. TCRdb keeps only in-frame clones here, not all; method: immunoSEQ multiplex PCR. The repertoire consists of 150,000 to 200,000 clones, with 88% occurring once and the leading ten covering under 30%. Sequencing was carried out using peripheral blood. The receptors here all came from a man in his sixties with acute or convalescent COVID-19.

The rearrangement uses TRBV5-1 and TRBJ2-5; D may be TRBD2 (5 bases). The length of the CDR3 is 14 residues. Per the germline V gene, CDR1 is SGHRS and CDR2 is YFSETQ. Deletions cut 4 bases from V and 2 bases from J, with 12 bases between. In nucleotides, the CDR3 is TGCGCCAGCAGCCTGGGCGGGTCGCAAGAGACCCAGTACTTC. Translating gives CASSLGGSQETQYF.

The V call is TRBV5-1, the J call TRBJ2-3; 7 bases fit TRBD1. Germline CDR1 and CDR2: SGHRS and YFSETQ. The CDR3 contains 13 residues. J was trimmed by 5 bases and V by 4 bases; bases with no gene match: 4. CDR3 sequence: CASSITGVDTQYF. The CDR3 coding sequence is TGCGCCAGCAGCATTACAGGGGTAGATACGCAGTATTTT.

V is TRBV2 and J is TRBJ2-1; 11 positions agree with TRBD2. This CDR3 has 18 amino acids. The V and J ends lost 1 base and 4 bases, in that order; junction bases with no gene match: 9. Germline V gene sequence: CDR1 SNHLY, CDR2 FYNNEI. This CDR3 is CASSEDPPGLAEYNEQFF. The CDR3 coding sequence is TGTGCCAGCAGTGAAGATCCCCCGGGACTAGCGGAGTACAATGAGCAGTTCTTC.

This rearrangement joins TRBV6-5 to TRBJ2-1; D may be TRBD2 (5 bases). V was cut by 8 bases and J by 3 bases, with 14 bases left in between. In germline, CDR1 is MNHEY, CDR2 SVGAGI. The CDR3 runs to 14 residues. The DNA for the CDR3 is TGTGCCAGCCAGCGGTCGCTGAACTACAATGAGCAGTTCTTC. Amino acids: CASQRSLNYNEQFF.

The rearrangement links TRBV11-1 to TRBJ1-2; 7 bases fit TRBD1. J lost 3 bases, V lost 4 bases, and 8 bases had no gene match. Germline V lookup: CDR1 SGHAT, CDR2 FQDESV (reference sequence). The CDR3 consists of 15 residues. This chain's CDR3 is CASSSRDSEDYGYTF. In DNA form, the CDR3 reads TGTGCCAGCAGCTCTAGGGACAGCGAAGACTATGGCTACACCTTC.

The chain combines TRBV5-6 with TRBJ1-1; the match to TRBD1 covers 8 bases. The CDR3 consists of 14 residues. V was pared by 7 bases and J by 0 bases, with 5 bases of the junction left unmatched. In germline, CDR1 is SGHDT, CDR2 YYEEEE. In nucleotides, the CDR3 is TGTGCCAGCGGGACAGGCCATTTGAACACTGAAGCTTTCTTT. This sequence encodes CASGTGHLNTEAFF.

The chain links TRBV19 to TRBJ2-7, with 10 bases aligning to TRBD2. The CDR3 is 13 amino acids. Germline V gives CDR1 LNHDA, CDR2 SQIVND (reference sequence). Trimming cost V 6 bases and J 3 bases; bases outside gene matches: 2. The CDR3 nucleotides read TGTGCCAGTAGACTAGCGGGAAGCTACGAGCAGTACTTC. This sequence encodes CASRLAGSYEQYF.

CDR3 nucleotides: TGTGCCAGCTCACGGCTCTGGGGGGGCCTCACAGATACGCAGTATTTT. The encoded protein is CASSRLWGGLTDTQYF. The genes are TRBV18 and TRBJ2-3; D is perhaps TRBD2 (7 bases). CDR3 length: 16 residues. Trimming pared 4 bases from V and 2 bases from J, leaving 16 bases between. Germline V gene lookup returns CDR1 KGHSH and CDR2 LQKENI.

V usage is TRBV19 and J usage is TRBJ2-1; D uncertain. V was clipped by 2 bases and J by 2 bases, with 10 bases between them. CDR1 is LNHDA and CDR2 is SQIVND in the germline V gene (reference sequence). The length of the CDR3 is 15 residues. Here the CDR3 reads CASSIKAAAYNEQFF. Written as DNA, the CDR3 is TGTGCCAGTAGTATAAAAGCTGCGGCCTACAATGAGCAGTTCTTC.

The chain employs TRBV6-5 and TRBJ2-4; a weak D match, TRBD1 (6 bases). The V end lost 10 bases, the J end lost 7 bases, and 14 bases lay between the germline ends. CDR1 and CDR2 from the germline V gene are MNHEY and SVGAGI. This CDR3 contains 12 residues. The CDR3 coding sequence is TGTGCCACCGATAAGGGGGACAACATTCAGTACTTC. Translated, it gives CATDKGDNIQYF.

The J gene is TRBJ2-5, the V gene TRBV4-2, with 10 bases matching TRBD2. The CDR3 runs 18 residues. Germline-derived CDR1 and CDR2 are LGHNA and YNFKEQ. V was clipped by 4 bases and J by 0 bases; unmatched bases: 11. CDR3 protein: CASSPGLASSSYQETQYF. The CDR3 DNA is TGTGCCAGCAGCCCGGGACTAGCGTCCTCGAGCTACCAAGAGACCCAGTACTTC.

This chain links TRBV7-9 with TRBJ2-1, with D tentatively TRBD1 (5 bases). Germline lookup yields CDR1 SEHNR and CDR2 FQNEAQ (reference sequence). With 2 bases removed from V and 0 bases from J, the gap between germline ends came to 11 bases. The CDR3 consists of 16 residues. The CDR3 DNA reads TGTGCCAGCAGCTTAATACGGACAAGCTCCTACAATGAGCAGTTCTTC. It codes for CASSLIRTSSYNEQFF.

V gene TRBV5-1 combines with J gene TRBJ2-5; 9 bases are shared with TRBD1. With 4 bases clipped from V and 2 bases from J, the junction kept 6 bases outside the gene matches. CDR1 is SGHRS and CDR2 is YFSETQ in the germline V gene. This CDR3 is 15 amino acids long. The CDR3 bases are TGCGCCAGCAGCGATGGACAGGGGCGGCAAGAGACCCAGTACTTC. Encoded protein: CASSDGQGRQETQYF.

This clone was picked up one time. The rearrangement uses TRBV4-1 and TRBJ2-4; 10 positions match TRBD2. CDR3 length equals 17 residues. Per the germline V gene, CDR1 is MGHRA and CDR2 is YSYEKL. V shed 2 bases, J shed 3 bases, and the junction held 7 bases outside the gene matches. The CDR3 bases are TGCGCCAGCAGCCAAAGCGGGGGGGGCGACGGCAAAAACATTCAGTACTTC. Its translation: CASSQSGGGDGKNIQYF.

The chain uses TRBV18 and TRBJ1-6, with 7 nucleotides matching TRBD1. CDR1 and CDR2 from the germline V gene are KGHSH and LQKENI. After removal of 2 bases from V and 8 bases from J, the junction contained 6 bases not matched to a gene. The CDR3 contains 15 residues. The CDR3 nucleotides are TGTGCCAGCTCACCAGAGACAGGGTTCGATTCACCCCTCCACTTT. Translating gives CASSPETGFDSPLHF. Full variable domain (rest looked up from reference TRBV18 and TRBJ1-6): NAGVMQNPRHLVRRRGQEARLRCSPMKGHSHVYWYRQLPEEGLKFMVYLQKENIIDESGMPKERFSAEFPKEGPSILRIQQVVRGDSAAYFCASSPETGFDSPLHFGNGTRLTVT.

V is TRBV28 and J is TRBJ1-3; 7 bases fit TRBD1. V shed 5 bases and J 3 bases; nucleotides not matched to a gene: 4. CDR3 size: 14 residues. CDR1 is MDHEN and CDR2 is SYDVKM in the germline V gene. The CDR3 reads CASSPRDSGNTIYF. CDR3 in DNA: TGTGCCAGCAGTCCTAGGGACAGTGGAAACACCATATATTTT.

The chain recombines TRBV11-2 with TRBJ1-2; 12 bases fit TRBD1. The ends lost 5 bases at V and 4 bases at J; junction bases unmatched: 14. Looked up from germline, CDR1 is SGHAT and CDR2 is FQNNGV. The CDR3 sequence is 18 residues long. CDR3: CASSRIYRDRGQGYGYTF. The CDR3 nucleotides read TGTGCCAGCAGCCGAATATACCGGGACAGGGGGCAAGGCTATGGCTACACCTTC.

The V gene is TRBV5-1, the J gene TRBJ2-1; 12 bases match TRBD2. The V gene's germline CDR1 is SGHRS and CDR2 YFSETQ. With V trimmed by 7 bases and J by 4 bases, 3 bases remained unmatched. This CDR3 spans 14 amino acids. In nucleotides, the CDR3 is TGCGCCAGCGGCGGGACTAGCGGGTACAATGAGCAGTTCTTC. It is translated as CASGGTSGYNEQFF.

The chain joins TRBV5-6 to TRBJ1-5; the match to TRBD1 covers 8 bases. CDR3 length: 17 residues. Germline loops: CDR1 SGHDT, CDR2 YYEEEE. The V and J ends lost 1 base and 0 bases, in that order; junction bases with no gene match: 6. The CDR3, as DNA: TGTGCCAGCAGCTTGTGGACAGGGCCCTATAGCAATCAGCCCCAGCATTTT. This codes for CASSLWTGPYSNQPQHF. The complete variable domain, with remaining parts taken from reference TRBV5-6 and TRBJ1-5, reads DAGVTQSPTHLIKTRGQQVTLRCSPKSGHDTVSWYQQALGQGPQFIFQYYEEEERQRGNFPDRFSGHQFPNYSSELNVNALLLGDSALYLCASSLWTGPYSNQPQHFGDGTRLSIL.

V is TRBV10-3 and J is TRBJ2-7; D not resolved. The V end was cut by 0 bases, the J end by 3 bases, with 3 bases between. Germline V gene data show CDR1 as ENHRY and CDR2 as SYGVKD. This CDR3 spans 12 amino acids. The CDR3 nucleotides are TGTGCCATCAGTGAGTCTTACTACGAGCAGTACGTC. Translated: CAISESYYEQYV.

V gene TRBV9 combines with J gene TRBJ2-1; 10 positions agree with TRBD2. The CDR3 length is 17 residues. CDR1 and CDR2 from the germline V gene are SGDLS and YYNGEE. V shed 0 bases and J 3 bases; nucleotides not matched to a gene: 6. CDR3 coding DNA: TGTGCCAGCAGCGTAGAGAGCGGGGGGGCATTCTACAATGAGCAGTTCTTC. This gives the protein CASSVESGGAFYNEQFF. Variable domain in full (rest from reference TRBV9 and TRBJ2-1): DSGVTQTPKHLITATGQRVTLRCSPRSGDLSVYWYQQSLDQGLQFLIQYYNGEERAKGNILERFSAQQFPDLHSELNLSSLELGDSALYFCASSVESGGAFYNEQFFGPGTRLTVL.

This chain uses TRBV19 with TRBJ2-2, with D hard to call. The CDR3 consists of 15 residues. The germline gives CDR1 LNHDA, CDR2 SQIVND (reference sequence). Between the trimmed V and J ends, which lost 1 base and 0 bases, there was a span of 6 bases. The CDR3, as DNA: TGTGCCAGTAGTATAGGGCCATCGAACACCGGGGAGCTGTTTTTT. This translates into CASSIGPSNTGELFF.

This clone was observed a few times. This chain connects TRBV21-1 to TRBJ1-1; the table's D call, TRBD1, was not checked against the DNA. TRBV21-1 is termed a pseudogene. The CDR3 spans 14 residues. CDR3 residues: CASTSRDSNTEAFF. For the CDR3, the DNA is TGTGCCAGCACCTCAAGGGACAGCAACACTGAAGCTTTCTTT.

The chain links TRBV2 to TRBJ2-1, with TRBD2 as a possible D gene (5 bases). Germline CDR1 and CDR2: SNHLY and FYNNEI. Trimming shortened V by 0 bases and J by 2 bases, and 8 bases separated the two germline ends. The CDR3 totals 15 residues. The chain's CDR3 is CASSEAEAPYNEQFF. The CDR3 nucleotides are TGTGCCAGCAGTGAAGCGGAGGCACCCTACAATGAGCAGTTCTTC.

This chain uses TRBV7-8 with TRBJ1-5; D might be TRBD1 (6 bases). The V and J ends lost 2 bases and 7 bases respectively, with 15 bases between them. CDR1 SGHVS and CDR2 FQNEAQ come from the germline V gene. CDR3 size: 15 residues. The CDR3 DNA reads TGTGCCAGCAGCTTAAGGGAGGGGGTGGAGCAGCCCCAGCATTTT. Protein sequence: CASSLREGVEQPQHF. Complete variable domain (other parts from reference TRBV7-8 and TRBJ1-5): GAGVSQSPRYKVAKRGQDVALRCDPISGHVSLFWYQQALGQGPEFLTYFQNEAQLDKSGLPSDRFFAERPEGSVSTLKIQRTQQEDSAVYLCASSLREGVEQPQHFGDGTRLSIL.

The V and J genes are TRBV6-6 and TRBJ1-1; the D gene is possibly TRBD1 (5 bases). The CDR3 loop spans 14 amino acids. V lost 10 bases, J lost 3 bases, and 18 bases lay in between. Per germline, CDR1 MNHNY and CDR2 SVGAGI (reference sequence). The CDR3 sequence: CATNSGRRDTEAFF. CDR3 nucleotides: TGTGCCACCAACTCAGGGAGGAGGGACACTGAAGCTTTCTTT.

The V call is TRBV5-1, the J call TRBJ2-2, with a tentative D call TRBD1 (5 bases). Germline assignment: CDR1 SGHRS and CDR2 YFSETQ. With 4 bases removed from V and 2 bases from J, the gap between germline ends came to 12 bases. CDR3 length: 15 residues. The CDR3 here is CASSQGQINTGELFF. The CDR3 DNA follows: TGCGCCAGCAGCCAGGGCCAGATAAACACCGGGGAGCTGTTTTTT.